This T cell receptor (beta chain) was sequenced for a study of brain T cells in children with intractable seizures. To note about this clone: Its antigen is still unknown. Other DNA variants within this sample encode the same CDR3.

Assay: immunoSEQ multiplex PCR; the TCRdb copy retains only in-frame clones and omits some. The sample records about 80,000 clones, about 90% being singletons. Overall study results and limits: Pre-surgery blood may have been undersampled, hiding some clones.

Surgery cases with the highest brain T cell transcript signatures were chosen for sequencing. Germline V gene sequence: CDR1 SQVTM, CDR2 ANQGSEA. CDR3 size: 12 residues. V lost 4 bases to trimming and J lost 5 bases, with 11 bases between them. The chain has TRBV29-1 and TRBJ2-5; a possible D gene is TRBD2 (6 bases). The specimen comprised peripheral blood, sampled at surgery. The clonotype originates from a girl aged 2 to 10 with Rasmussen encephalitis and intractable seizures. In DNA form, the CDR3 reads TGCAGCGTTGTTCCAGGAGGGGAGACCCAGTACTTC. Residues: CSVVPGGETQYF.